This T cell receptor (beta chain) was captured in a study of somatic mutations in cytotoxic T cells in rheumatoid arthritis. General study findings and limits: Antigens targeted by the expanded CD8+ clones were unknown.

Flow cytometry served to check the purity of CD4+ and CD8+ cells, which were isolated by positive magnetic bead selection. Germline V lookup: CDR1 ENHRY, CDR2 SYGVKD. The length of the CDR3 is 17 residues. Trimming cost V 6 bases and J 0 bases, with 18 bases left between them. A remark on this clone: What it recognizes is unknown.

Sequenced by immunoSEQ multiplex PCR; TCRdb stores in-frame clones only, minus some. In the table there are tens of thousands of clones, about 81% of which are singletons. The sequencing input was CD8+ T cells sorted from blood. This sequence originates from an adult with rheumatoid arthritis. This rearrangement joins TRBV10-3 to TRBJ1-3; perhaps TRBD1 as D (5 bases). The CDR3, as DNA: TGTGCCATCAGCGAAAGGAACAGGCCCTACTCTGGAAACACCATATATTTT. It yields the protein CAISERNRPYSGNTIYF.